A selection of T cell receptor beta chains follows, all from one sample in a study of blood T cell repertoires in COVID-19. The protocol was immunoSEQ multiplex PCR, while the TCRdb copy is restricted to in-frame clones and leaves out a portion. The table includes roughly 220,000 clones, about 86% detected once. Sequenced sample: peripheral blood. The receptors shown here come from a woman in her forties or fifties with COVID-19, enrolled during active disease. Both conserved end residues are part of each CDR3. D genes are given only for firm matches. Clone size is given for some rows only: seen once, a few or many times, or a class if the clone is expanded.

d_gene	v_gene	j_gene	abundance	CDR3aa	CDR3nt
.	TRBV4-1	TRBJ1-5	once	CASSQDPVTTTQHF	TGCGCCAGCAGCCAAGATCCGGTAACTACTACCCAGCATTTT
TRBD2	TRBV7-3	TRBJ2-3	.	CASSLSSGAADTQYF	TGTGCCAGCAGCTTGTCAAGCGGGGCGGCAGATACGCAGTATTTT
.	TRBV6-5	TRBJ2-1	.	CASSGRRGFF	TGTGCCAGCAGCGGAAGGAGGGGGTTCTTC
TRBD1	TRBV5-6	TRBJ1-2	.	CASSIDRGVYGYTF	TGTGCCAGCAGCATTGACAGGGGTGTCTATGGCTACACCTTC
TRBD2	TRBV28	TRBJ2-3	.	CASSRGGPTDTQYF	TGTGCCAGCAGTCGCGGGGGGCCCACAGATACGCAGTATTTT
TRBD1	TRBV30	TRBJ1-1	.	CACRPGQAEAFF	TGTGCCTGCAGACCGGGACAGGCTGAAGCTTTCTTT
.	TRBV6-6	TRBJ2-2	.	CASRDGTGELFF	TGTGCCAGCAGAGACGGGACCGGGGAGCTGTTTTTT
TRBD2	TRBV7-3	TRBJ2-3	.	CASSLSGAGGADTQYF	TGTGCCAGCAGCTTATCTGGGGCGGGGGGCGCAGATACGCAGTATTTT
.	TRBV27	TRBJ2-7	.	CASRLSTGPYEQYF	TGTGCCAGCAGGCTCTCCACAGGGCCTTACGAGCAGTACTTC
.	TRBV21-1	TRBJ2-1	.	CASSSPRGAFNEQFF	TGTGCCAGCAGCTCCCCTCGGGGGGCCTTCAATGAGCAGTTCTTC
TRBD2	TRBV5-1	TRBJ2-4	.	CASSSTSGGNIQYF	TGCGCCAGCAGCTCGACTAGCGGGGGAAACATTCAGTACTTC
.	TRBV12-3/TRBV12-4	TRBJ2-7	.	CASSPGAYEQYF	TGTGCCAGCAGTCCAGGGGCCTACGAGCAGTACTTC
.	TRBV3-1/TRBV3-2	TRBJ2-3	once	CASRNTGQDTQYF	TGTGCCAGCAGAAACACAGGGCAAGATACGCAGTATTTT
.	TRBV20-1	TRBJ2-1	.	CSASRAGTQSKQFF	TGCAGTGCTAGTCGGGCGGGTACCCAATCTAAGCAGTTCTTC
TRBD1	TRBV5-1	TRBJ1-5	.	CASSLGQGSNQPQHF	TGCGCCAGCAGCTTGGGACAGGGTAGCAATCAGCCCCAGCATTTT
.	TRBV28	TRBJ2-3	many	CASSLVGGAADTQYF	TGTGCCAGCAGTTTAGTGGGGGGGGCGGCAGATACGCAGTATTTT
.	TRBV7-9	TRBJ2-3	.	CASSLAQGTDTQYF	TGTGCCAGCAGCTTAGCACAAGGCACAGATACGCAGTATTTT
.	TRBV5-1	TRBJ2-1	.	CASSQGRGLDNEQFF	TGCGCCAGCAGCCAGGGCAGGGGCTTAGACAATGAGCAGTTCTTC
.	TRBV24-1	TRBJ2-5	.	CATSGAFPETQYF	TGTGCCACCAGTGGGGCATTCCCAGAGACCCAGTACTTC
TRBD2	TRBV7-3	TRBJ2-1	few	CASSSSGGVYNEQFF	TGTGCCAGCAGCTCTAGCGGGGGGGTTTACAATGAGCAGTTCTTC
TRBD1	TRBV7-9	TRBJ1-2	once	CASGGQRNYGYTF	TGTGCCAGCGGGGGACAGAGAAACTATGGCTACACCTTC
.	TRBV30	TRBJ1-6	once	CAWSVGSYNSPLHF	TGTGCCTGGAGTGTCGGCTCCTATAATTCACCCCTCCACTTT
.	TRBV2	TRBJ2-1	.	CASSDYQKDINEQFF	TGTGCCAGCAGTGATTACCAGAAGGACATAAATGAGCAGTTCTTC
TRBD2	TRBV5-4	TRBJ2-2	.	CASAASGGARAGELFF	TGTGCCAGCGCGGCTAGCGGGGGGGCCCGGGCCGGGGAGCTGTTTTTT
.	TRBV19	TRBJ1-5	.	CASSILGGGHRQPQHF	TGTGCCAGTAGTATATTGGGGGGTGGACATCGTCAGCCCCAGCATTTT
TRBD2	TRBV19	TRBJ2-3	once	CASSILAGGSTDTQYF	TGTGCCAGTAGTATTCTAGCGGGGGGAAGCACAGATACGCAGTATTTT
.	TRBV4-1	TRBJ2-1	.	CASSQDSTGGLYNEQFF	TGCGCCAGCAGCCAAGATAGCACGGGGGGCCTATACAATGAGCAGTTCTTC
.	TRBV7-8	TRBJ2-2	.	CASSLGGQGGELFF	TGTGCCAGCAGCTTAGGGGGGCAGGGCGGGGAGCTGTTTTTT
.	TRBV14	TRBJ1-1	.	CASSQVGAEIAEAFF	TGTGCCAGCAGCCAAGTGGGGGCCGAGATCGCTGAAGCTTTCTTT
TRBD2	TRBV5-4	TRBJ2-5	.	CASSSLAGGLETQYF	TGTGCCAGCAGCTCTTTAGCGGGGGGGCTGGAGACCCAGTACTTC
TRBD2	TRBV10-3	TRBJ2-3	.	CAIRTSGGHTDTQYF	TGTGCCATCCGGACTAGCGGGGGCCACACAGATACGCAGTATTTT
TRBD2	TRBV7-2	TRBJ2-3	.	CASSLLAGAYTDTQYF	TGTGCCAGCAGCCTATTAGCGGGGGCCTACACAGATACGCAGTATTTT
.	TRBV19	TRBJ1-2	.	CASSTPGILYGYTF	TGTGCCAGTAGTACTCCAGGGATCCTCTATGGCTACACCTTC
.	TRBV14	TRBJ2-2	.	CASSPIRGLNTGELFF	TGTGCCAGCAGCCCGATTAGGGGCCTGAACACCGGGGAGCTGTTTTTT
.	TRBV28	TRBJ1-4	.	CASSLSGQFNEKLFF	TGTGCCAGCAGTTTATCTGGGCAGTTTAATGAAAAACTGTTTTTT
.	TRBV30	TRBJ2-2	once	CAWSVRGGTGELFF	TGTGCCTGGAGTGTACGAGGAGGCACCGGGGAGCTGTTTTTT
TRBD2	TRBV19	TRBJ2-1	.	CASSHSGGAADEQFF	TGTGCCAGTAGCCATAGCGGGGGGGCCGCCGATGAGCAGTTCTTC
TRBD1	TRBV27	TRBJ2-5	few	CASSSQRTGRFQETQYF	TGTGCCAGCAGTTCACAGAGGACAGGGAGATTTCAAGAGACCCAGTACTTC
TRBD1	TRBV15	TRBJ1-4	.	CATSSPNRGLEKLFF	TGTGCCACCAGCAGCCCCAACAGGGGGCTGGAAAAACTGTTTTTT
.	TRBV10-3	TRBJ2-2	once	CAISDVLGGGGSANTGELFF	TGTGCCATCAGTGATGTTCTTGGGGGCGGGGGATCCGCGAACACCGGGGAGCTGTTTTTT
TRBD1	TRBV6-5	TRBJ2-3	.	CASSRPGTGDTQYF	TGTGCCAGCAGCCGTCCCGGGACAGGAGATACGCAGTATTTT
TRBD2	TRBV9	TRBJ2-3	.	CASSVGSGGSSTDTQYF	TGTGCCAGCAGCGTAGGCAGCGGGGGATCTAGCACAGATACGCAGTATTTT
TRBD2	TRBV27	TRBJ2-1	.	CASSVTFLAGGNEQFF	TGTGCCAGCAGTGTCACTTTCCTAGCGGGGGGCAATGAGCAGTTCTTC
.	TRBV5-8	TRBJ1-2	.	CASSPRGAGNYGYTF	TGTGCCAGCAGCCCGCGGGGGGCAGGGAACTATGGCTACACCTTC
.	TRBV6-2/TRBV6-3	TRBJ1-5	once	CASSYSTGASNQPQHF	TGTGCCAGCAGTTACTCGACAGGTGCCAGCAATCAGCCCCAGCATTTT
.	TRBV9	TRBJ1-3	few	CASSPNTGFSGNTIYF	TGTGCCAGCAGCCCTAATACAGGGTTTAGTGGAAACACCATATATTTT
.	TRBV6-5	TRBJ1-2	.	CASSHHQGGNYGYTF	TGTGCCAGCAGCCACCATCAGGGTGGGAACTATGGCTACACCTTC
.	TRBV14	TRBJ2-2	.	CASSQATGSGELFF	TGTGCCAGCAGCCAAGCTACAGGGTCCGGGGAGCTGTTTTTT
TRBD1	TRBV11-2	TRBJ2-5	.	CASSPTGNQETQYF	TGTGCCAGCAGCCCGACAGGGAATCAAGAGACCCAGTACTTC
.	TRBV7-2	TRBJ2-3	.	CASSFGGVGTDTQYF	TGTGCCAGCAGCTTTGGCGGGGTGGGCACAGATACGCAGTATTTT
.	TRBV6-5	TRBJ2-3	.	CASRRQERSDTQYF	TGTGCCAGCAGGAGACAGGAGAGGTCAGATACGCAGTATTTT
.	TRBV4-1	TRBJ1-3	few	CASSFSRTGNTIYF	TGCGCCAGCAGCTTTTCTCGTACTGGAAACACCATATATTTT
.	TRBV19	TRBJ1-2	.	CASSIAAGDLYGYTF	TGTGCCAGTAGTATAGCTGCGGGGGACCTCTATGGCTACACCTTC
TRBD1	TRBV5-4	TRBJ1-2	.	CASSPWGQSYYGYTF	TGTGCCAGCAGCCCCTGGGGACAGTCCTACTATGGCTACACCTTC
.	TRBV7-2	TRBJ2-3	.	CASSLGLQGHSTDTQYF	TGTGCCAGCAGCTTAGGTTTGCAGGGGCATAGCACAGATACGCAGTATTTT